These T cell receptor beta chains were read from a single sample in a study of T cell responses to AZD1222 COVID-19 vaccine. The method was immunoSEQ multiplex PCR; TCRdb's version includes in-frame clones alone and lacks a portion of them. In the table there are 100,000 to 120,000 clones, approximately 92% of which are singletons. The material sequenced was peripheral blood, taken 28 days after the second AZD1222 dose. The receptors here all came from an adult who received the AZD1222 COVID-19 vaccine. Each CDR3 is given with its conserved first and last residue. The D gene is left open where the match is weak. Clone size, where shown, is once, few, many, or a class for clones that have expanded.

V gene	clone size	J gene	CDR3 length	D gene	CDR3 protein	CDR3 DNA
TRBV19	NA	TRBJ2-1	17	TRBD2	CASSIWTSGNGINEQFF	TGTGCCAGTAGTATCTGGACTAGCGGGAATGGCATAAATGAGCAGTTCTTC
TRBV4-2	NA	TRBJ2-2	24	TRBD2	CASSQNSMGLAGGPGTSRTGELFF	TGTGCCAGCAGCCAAAATTCAATGGGATTAGCGGGAGGGCCTGGAACGTCTCGCACCGGGGAGCTGTTTTTT
TRBV24-1	NA	TRBJ1-1	12	NA	CATSQRGDRAFF	TGTGCCACCAGCCAGCGGGGGGATCGGGCTTTCTTT
TRBV30	NA	TRBJ1-5	14	TRBD1	CAWGRGQGNQPQHF	TGTGCCTGGGGGCGAGGACAGGGGAATCAGCCCCAGCATTTT
TRBV7-9	NA	TRBJ2-3	14	NA	CASSLMFSTDTQYF	TGTGCCAGCAGCTTAATGTTTAGCACAGATACGCAGTATTTT
TRBV6-1	NA	TRBJ1-6	14	NA	CASSETVPNSPLHF	TGTGCCAGCAGTGAAACGGTCCCTAATTCACCCCTCCACTTT
TRBV24-1	once	TRBJ1-2	15	NA	CATSVATGTREGYTF	TGTGCCACCAGTGTCGCGACCGGGACGAGGGAGGGCTACACCTTC
TRBV28	NA	TRBJ1-3	17	NA	CASSLSPGQSSGNTIYF	TGTGCCAGCAGTTTATCGCCGGGTCAGAGCTCTGGAAACACCATATATTTT
TRBV29-1	NA	TRBJ2-3	14	NA	CSVEGRPSTDTQYF	TGCAGCGTTGAAGGTCGGCCTAGCACAGATACGCAGTATTTT
TRBV21-1	NA	TRBJ1-6	13	NA	CASSTQGGSPLHF	TGTGCCAGCAGCACCCAGGGGGGATCACCCCTCCACTTT
TRBV12-3/TRBV12-4	once	TRBJ2-2	13	NA	CASSPRATGELFF	TGTGCCAGCAGCCCCAGGGCTACCGGGGAGCTGTTTTTT
TRBV7-3	NA	TRBJ2-3	13	NA	CASSLVHTDTQYF	TGTGCCAGCAGCTTAGTACACACAGATACGCAGTATTTT
TRBV3-1/TRBV3-2	once	TRBJ1-2	13	NA	CASSRSRVYGYTF	TGTGCCAGCAGTCGAAGCAGGGTTTATGGCTACACCTTC
TRBV7-9	NA	TRBJ2-1	13	NA	CASSLAIRDEQFF	TGTGCCAGCAGCTTAGCTATCCGGGATGAGCAGTTCTTC
TRBV28	NA	TRBJ1-1	17	TRBD1	CASRPTPGQGMNTEAFF	TGTGCCAGCAGGCCAACGCCGGGACAGGGTATGAACACTGAAGCTTTCTTT
TRBV29-1	once	TRBJ2-1	16	TRBD2	CSVVGWGTRWGNEQFF	TGCAGCGTTGTCGGTTGGGGGACTAGGTGGGGGAATGAGCAGTTCTTC
TRBV28	NA	TRBJ1-2	14	NA	CASRIGNSNYGYTF	TGTGCCAGCAGGATCGGGAATTCTAACTATGGCTACACCTTC
TRBV7-3	once	TRBJ2-5	13	NA	CASSLNGKETQYF	TGTGCCAGCAGCTTAAACGGGAAGGAGACCCAGTACTTC
TRBV5-1	NA	TRBJ2-3	15	NA	CASSFPDARADTQYF	TGCGCCAGCAGCTTCCCCGACGCACGCGCAGATACGCAGTATTTT
TRBV7-6	NA	TRBJ2-5	15	NA	CASSSPGQTKETQYF	TGTGCCAGCAGCTCCCCCGGACAGACAAAAGAGACCCAGTACTTC
TRBV7-9	NA	TRBJ2-7	16	TRBD1	CASSSIRDRRPYEQYF	TGTGCCAGCAGCTCTATACGGGACAGGAGACCCTACGAGCAGTACTTC
TRBV11-1	NA	TRBJ1-2	15	NA	CASSVNPKGNYGYTF	TGTGCCAGCAGCGTGAATCCTAAGGGCAACTATGGCTACACCTTC
TRBV9	NA	TRBJ2-1	15	TRBD2	CASSTSGVSYNEQFF	TGTGCCAGCAGCACTAGCGGGGTCTCCTACAATGAGCAGTTCTTC
TRBV19	NA	TRBJ2-7	13	NA	CATQRKASFEQYF	TGTGCCACCCAGAGGAAGGCCTCTTTCGAGCAGTACTTC
TRBV5-1	once	TRBJ2-7	15	TRBD2	CASSPGVAGLYEQYF	TGCGCCAGCAGTCCCGGAGTAGCGGGGCTCTACGAGCAGTACTTC
TRBV9	NA	TRBJ2-3	12	TRBD2	CASSAGGDTQYF	TGTGCCAGCAGCGCCGGGGGGGATACGCAGTATTTT
TRBV2	NA	TRBJ2-7	14	TRBD2	CASTPVGLAYEQYF	TGTGCCAGCACCCCAGTGGGACTAGCCTACGAGCAGTACTTC
TRBV10-3	NA	TRBJ2-3	13	TRBD2	CATGGGSTDTQYF	TGTGCCACCGGGGGGGGTAGTACAGATACGCAGTATTTT
TRBV7-3	NA	TRBJ1-2	15	TRBD1	CASSLTRTGNYGYTF	TGTGCCAGCAGCTTAACTAGGACAGGGAACTATGGCTACACCTTC
TRBV7-2	NA	TRBJ1-2	14	TRBD1	CASSWDRGSYGYTF	TGTGCCAGCAGTTGGGACAGGGGTTCTTATGGCTACACCTTC
TRBV5-4	NA	TRBJ1-4	16	TRBD1	CASSQRTGTRNEKLFF	TGTGCCAGCAGCCAACGGACAGGGACACGTAATGAAAAACTGTTTTTT
TRBV19	NA	TRBJ2-5	17	TRBD2	CASSSRTSGRKGETQYF	TGTGCCAGTAGTTCCAGGACTAGCGGGAGGAAAGGGGAGACCCAGTACTTC
TRBV5-1	NA	TRBJ2-1	16	TRBD1	CASSQGTGIRLNEQFF	TGCGCCAGCAGTCAAGGGACAGGAATCAGACTTAATGAGCAGTTCTTC
TRBV27	few	TRBJ2-1	14	TRBD1	CASSGQGINNEQFF	TGTGCCAGCAGCGGACAGGGGATCAACAATGAGCAGTTCTTC
TRBV19	NA	TRBJ2-6	15	NA	CASSISGSGANVLTF	TGTGCCAGTAGTATTTCGGGATCTGGGGCCAACGTCCTGACTTTC
TRBV18	NA	TRBJ2-5	14	NA	CASSPGQLQETQYF	TGTGCCAGCTCACCTGGACAGCTCCAAGAGACCCAGTACTTC
TRBV5-4	NA	TRBJ1-4	16	NA	CASSSRGQGASEKLFF	TGTGCCAGCAGCAGCCGGGGACAAGGGGCTAGTGAAAAACTGTTTTTT
TRBV6-5	NA	TRBJ1-3	14	NA	CATRGQGKGNTIYF	TGTGCCACCCGGGGCCAGGGAAAAGGAAACACCATATATTTT
TRBV28	NA	TRBJ2-3	15	TRBD1	CASSLWTGSTDTQYF	TGTGCCAGCAGTCTCTGGACAGGGAGTACAGATACGCAGTATTTT
TRBV28	NA	TRBJ1-5	14	NA	CASSTQQGTQPQHF	TGTGCCAGCAGTACCCAACAGGGAACTCAGCCCCAGCATTTT
TRBV9	NA	TRBJ2-2	14	NA	CASSIHYNPGELFF	TGTGCCAGCAGCATCCACTATAACCCCGGGGAGCTGTTTTTT
TRBV6-4	NA	TRBJ2-3	12	NA	CASSVGRDTQYF	TGTGCCAGCAGTGTCGGGAGAGATACGCAGTATTTT
TRBV20-1	NA	TRBJ2-7	9	NA	CSASHEQYF	TGCAGTGCCTCTCACGAGCAGTACTTC
TRBV11-2	NA	TRBJ2-7	12	NA	CASSLNLHEQYF	TGTGCCAGCAGCTTAAACTTACACGAGCAGTACTTC
TRBV30	NA	TRBJ1-5	14	NA	CAWSSGYSNQPQHF	TGTGCCTGGAGCTCGGGTTATAGCAATCAGCCCCAGCATTTT
TRBV6-5	NA	TRBJ2-7	14	TRBD1	CASSPRTGGYEQYF	TGTGCCAGCAGTCCTAGGACAGGGGGCTACGAGCAGTACTTC
TRBV5-1	NA	TRBJ2-7	16	TRBD2	CASSLAVSAGAYEQYF	TGCGCCAGCAGCTTGGCCGTTTCAGCGGGGGCTTACGAGCAGTACTTC
TRBV18	NA	TRBJ2-1	15	TRBD2	CASSDTSGRADEQFF	TGTGCCAGCTCAGACACTAGCGGGAGGGCCGATGAGCAGTTCTTC
TRBV20-1	NA	TRBJ2-2	16	NA	CSASGGQLTTTGELFF	TGCAGTGCTAGTGGTGGGCAGCTTACTACCACCGGGGAGCTGTTTTTT
TRBV7-8	NA	TRBJ1-3	12	NA	CASSPLGNTIYF	TGTGCCAGCAGCCCCCTTGGGAACACCATATATTTT
TRBV5-6	NA	TRBJ2-5	18	TRBD2	CASSVPGLAGGPEETQYF	TGTGCCAGCAGCGTTCCGGGACTAGCGGGAGGGCCTGAAGAGACCCAGTACTTC
TRBV5-6	NA	TRBJ2-7	15	TRBD2	CASSPGLAGSYEQYF	TGTGCCAGCAGCCCCGGACTAGCGGGATCCTACGAGCAGTACTTC